These 20 T cell receptor beta chains share one sample of origin, sequenced in a study of blood T cell repertoires in COVID-19. The data were produced by immunoSEQ multiplex PCR, yet TCRdb's version contains in-frame clones alone and is incomplete. The sample contains some 360,000 clones, around 90% of which appear only once. The sequencing input was peripheral blood. These receptors were collected from a woman aged 55-70 years with COVID-19, enrolled during active disease.

In this sample, this clone turned up a few times. The J gene is TRBJ2-5, the V gene TRBV4-1; D may be TRBD2 (5 bases). Germline lookup yields CDR1 MGHRA and CDR2 YSYEKL. The CDR3 is made up of 15 amino acids. The ends were cut back, 0 bases at V and 1 base at J, with 9 bases in the middle. The CDR3 DNA follows: TGCGCCAGCAGCCAAGATCGCCTAGCCCAAGAGACCCAGTACTTC. This encodes CASSQDRLAQETQYF.

This clone was counted a few times. The V gene is TRBV30, the J gene TRBJ2-7, with D tentatively TRBD1 (6 bases). The CDR3 is 14 amino acids. Looked up from germline, CDR1 is GTSNPN and CDR2 is SVGIG (reference sequence). Trimming left V 5 bases short and J 2 bases short, with 16 bases between. CDR3 in DNA: TGTGCCTGGGCTCGAATGGGGGCTGCCTACGAGCAGTACTTC. Translated, it gives CAWARMGAAYEQYF.

The chain couples TRBV5-4 to TRBJ2-4, with 10 bases lining up with TRBD1. This CDR3 is 16 amino acids long. Germline loops: CDR1 SGHNT, CDR2 YYREEE (reference sequence). The trim removed 4 bases at V and 2 bases at J, leaving 6 bases unmatched. Written as DNA, the CDR3 is TGTGCCAGCAGCCCCGGGACAGGGGCCCCCAAAAACATTCAGTACTTC. This encodes CASSPGTGAPKNIQYF. The full variable domain, rest sourced from reference TRBV5-4 and TRBJ2-4, is ETGVTQSPTHLIKTRGQQVTLRCSSQSGHNTVSWYQQALGQGPQFIFQYYREEENGRGNFPPRFSGLQFPNYSSELNVNALELDDSALYLCASSPGTGAPKNIQYFGAGTRLSVL.

The V gene is TRBV11-2, the J gene TRBJ1-5; no clear D. V lost 2 bases and J 5 bases, leaving 10 bases between the germline ends. This CDR3 spans 14 amino acids. From germline, CDR1 is SGHAT and CDR2 FQNNGV. The CDR3 region has the DNA TGTGCCAGCAGCTTAACGCGGCGGCATCAGCCCCAGCATTTT. It specifies CASSLTRRHQPQHF.

This chain's CDR3 is CASSLLPRGGKDTQYF. The CDR3 nucleotides are TGTGCCAGCAGCTTATTGCCGCGGGGGGGCAAAGATACGCAGTATTTT. The chain links TRBV7-2 to TRBJ2-3, with 9 nucleotides matching TRBD2. Losses at the gene ends were 2 bases for V and 5 bases for J; bases not matched to a gene: 8. The CDR3 has 16 residues. In germline, CDR1 is SGHTA, CDR2 FQGNSA.

CDR3 nucleotides: TGTGCCTGGAGTCTAGATAGGGGGATAGGAGGCTACACCTTC. This gives the protein CAWSLDRGIGGYTF. The J gene is TRBJ1-2, the V gene TRBV30, with a possible D match to TRBD1 (6 bases). The germline CDR1 and CDR2 sequences are GTSNPN and SVGIG (reference sequence). CDR3 size: 14 residues. Trimming stripped 2 bases from V and 8 bases from J, with 18 bases between.

This chain connects TRBV6-5 to TRBJ2-5; 8 nucleotides agree with TRBD2. The CDR3 has 14 residues. Germline CDR1 reads MNHEY; CDR2 reads SVGAGI. The V segment lost 7 bases and the J segment 2 bases; nucleotides outside the gene matches: 6. The CDR3 is CASTRGGTQETQYF. The DNA of the CDR3 is TGTGCCAGCACCCGCGGGGGGACTCAAGAGACCCAGTACTTC.

This chain joins TRBV5-1 and TRBJ2-5, with D possibly being TRBD1 (6 bases). The V end lost 3 bases, the J end lost 5 bases, and 14 bases lay between the germline ends. The germline V gene has CDR1 SGHRS and CDR2 YFSETQ. This CDR3 spans 14 amino acids. CDR3 amino acids: CASSSLQGTETQYF. The CDR3 coding sequence is TGCGCCAGCAGCTCTTTACAGGGTACGGAGACCCAGTACTTC.

The chain uses TRBV6-6 and TRBJ1-5; D not resolved. V was trimmed by 5 bases and J by 7 bases, leaving 9 bases between them. The germline CDR1 and CDR2 sequences are MNHNY and SVGAGI (reference sequence). The CDR3 length is 12 residues. The CDR3 bases are TGTGCCAGCAGTCCCTCCGGGCAGCCCCAGCATTTT. The encoded protein is CASSPSGQPQHF.

The chain uses TRBV7-2 and TRBJ2-3; 8 nucleotides agree with TRBD2. CDR3 size: 17 residues. The germline V gene has CDR1 SGHTA and CDR2 FQGNSA. J gave up 4 bases and V 5 bases, and 14 bases lay outside the gene matches. CDR3 in amino acids: CASSHVGGAISADTQYF. CDR3 nucleotides: TGTGCCAGCAGCCATGTCGGGGGGGCCATTAGTGCAGATACGCAGTATTTT.

As for this clone: At the DNA level, this CDR3 is encoded by other sequences in the same sample as well. The genes are TRBV19 and TRBJ1-1; TRBD1 matches 8 bases. V shed 6 bases and J 4 bases; nucleotides not matched to a gene: 4. The CDR3 extends over 13 amino acids. CDR1 and CDR2 (germline): LNHDA, SQIVND (reference sequence). This chain's CDR3 is CASRTDRGTEAFF. The CDR3 DNA sequence: TGTGCCAGTAGAACCGACAGGGGCACTGAAGCTTTCTTT.

The chain is built from TRBV5-1 and TRBJ1-2; 7 bases are a match to TRBD1. The CDR3 runs 17 residues. The V gene end was trimmed by 1 base and the J gene end by 3 bases; junction bases not matched to a gene: 12. Germline V gene data show CDR1 as SGHRS and CDR2 as YFSETQ. The CDR3 sequence: CASSLSAIGQGDYGYTF. The CDR3 nucleotides are TGCGCCAGCAGCTTGAGCGCTATCGGCCAGGGGGACTATGGCTACACCTTC.

This clone was seen once. V usage is TRBV14 and J usage is TRBJ1-1; unclear D gene. The germline V and J ends were trimmed by 4 bases and 2 bases, with 11 bases remaining between them. CDR3 length: 14 residues. Germline V gene lookup returns CDR1 SGHDN and CDR2 FVKESK. The CDR3, as DNA: TGTGCCAGCAGCCTCGCGGGCCTAAACACTGAAGCTTTCTTT. Its protein product is CASSLAGLNTEAFF. Drawing the rest from reference TRBV14 and TRBJ1-1, the complete variable domain is EAGVTQFPSHSVIEKGQTVTLRCDPISGHDNLYWYRRVMGKEIKFLLHFVKESKQDESGMPNNRFLAERTGGTYSTLKVQPAELEDSGVYFCASSLAGLNTEAFFGQGTRLTVV.

The rearrangement joins TRBV5-1 to TRBJ2-3; tentative D call: TRBD2 (7 bases). Germline CDR1 and CDR2: SGHRS and YFSETQ. The V and J ends lost 5 bases and 1 base respectively, with 17 bases between them. This CDR3 has 16 amino acids. This CDR3 reads CASRWPAGAGTDTQYF. The CDR3 DNA follows: TGCGCCAGCAGATGGCCGGCGGGGGCGGGCACAGATACGCAGTATTTT.

The chain combines TRBV11-2 with TRBJ1-2; D may be TRBD1 (5 bases). The V end was cut by 5 bases, the J end by 8 bases, with 21 bases between. The CDR3 runs to 15 residues. CDR1 and CDR2 from the germline V gene are SGHAT and FQNNGV. The CDR3, as DNA: TGTGCCAGCAGCCAGTATCCAGGGTCGGGCGAGGGCTACACCTTC. It yields the protein CASSQYPGSGEGYTF.

J is TRBJ1-3 and V is TRBV30; no definite D call. Between the trimmed V and J ends, which lost 2 bases and 1 base, there was a span of 15 bases. CDR3 size: 16 residues. In germline, CDR1 is GTSNPN, CDR2 SVGIG (reference sequence). The CDR3 region has the DNA TGTGCCTGGAGTACCTTTGGACTGGATTCTGGAAACACCATATATTTT. Translated, it gives CAWSTFGLDSGNTIYF.

About this clone itself: Other DNA variants within this sample encode the same CDR3. This sequence joins TRBV3-1 (or the pseudogene TRBV3-2) and TRBJ2-7; TRBD2 might be the D (5 bases). The V and J ends lost 1 base and 7 bases respectively, with 5 bases between them. Looked up from germline, CDR1 is LGHDT and CDR2 is YNNKEL (reference sequence). The CDR3 consists of 11 residues. The CDR3 loop is CASSQGGEQYF. CDR3 bases: TGTGCCAGCAGCCAAGGAGGGGAGCAGTACTTC.

The chain has TRBV6-5 and TRBJ2-7; possible D gene TRBD1, 6 bases. Germline V lookup: CDR1 MNHEY, CDR2 SVGAGI. V was clipped by 5 bases and J by 0 bases, with 11 bases between them. The CDR3 has 14 amino acids. This CDR3 reads CASSPGHSSYEQYF. In DNA, the CDR3 is TGTGCCAGCAGTCCGGGACACAGCTCCTACGAGCAGTACTTC.

This clone was recorded once. The J gene is TRBJ1-6, the V gene TRBV7-6; D call uncertain. The germline gives CDR1 SGHVS, CDR2 FNYEAQ. The CDR3 runs to 16 residues. Trimming shortened V by 5 bases and J by 0 bases, and 11 bases separated the two germline ends. The CDR3 DNA follows: TGTGCCAGCAGCCCATCGGGAAGCTCCTATAATTCACCCCTCCACTTT. As protein: CASSPSGSSYNSPLHF. The whole variable domain, remainder taken from reference TRBV7-6 and TRBJ1-6, is GAGVSQSPRYKVTKRGQDVALRCDPISGHVSLYWYRQALGQGPEFLTYFNYEAQQDKSGLPNDRFSAERPEGSISTLTIQRTEQRDSAMYRCASSPSGSSYNSPLHFGNGTRLTVT.

CDR3: CASSLQGAYGYTF. The CDR3 region has the DNA TGTGCCAGCAGCCTACAGGGGGCCTATGGCTACACCTTC. This chain connects TRBV7-9 to TRBJ1-2; TRBD1 matches 9 bases. V was pared by 5 bases and J by 4 bases, with 2 bases of the junction left unmatched. Per the germline V gene, CDR1 is SEHNR and CDR2 is FQNEAQ (reference sequence). The CDR3 extends over 13 amino acids. Combining the CDR3 with reference TRBV7-9 and TRBJ1-2 gives the whole variable domain DTGVSQNPRHKITKRGQNVTFRCDPISEHNRLYWYRQTLGQGPEFLTYFQNEAQLEKSRLLSDRFSAERPKGSFSTLEIQRTEQGDSAMYLCASSLQGAYGYTFGSGTRLTVV.